This T cell receptor (beta chain) was recorded in a study of T-cell reconstitution after alpha-beta-depleted transplantation in children. The authors prepared the TCRbeta library with unique molecular identifiers. TCRdb recomputed calls from the PCR reads with MiXCR, one row per CDR3 protein. The data contain about 110,000 distinct CDR3 sequences, approximately 10% of them singletons. This clonotype has a count of ten or more. The CDR3 is 14 amino acids. Trimming took 3 bases from V and 3 from J; bases not matched to a gene: 3. The sample in question was PBMCs from the stem cell graft donor, obtained from the stem cell graft. This clonotype was sampled from a human donor who donated a stem cell graft to a child with acute lymphoblastic leukemia. This chain connects TRBV12-3 or TRBV12-4 to TRBJ2-7; 9 positions agree with TRBD2. CDR3 coding DNA: TGTGCCAGCAGTTTCAGCGGGGGGTACTACGAGCAGTACTTC. Protein product: CASSFSGGYYEQYF.